This T cell receptor beta chain emerged from a study of blood T cell repertoires in COVID-19 (dated by TCRdb to about 2020). With regard to the full study: Samples from collaborators originated in the United States, Italy and Spain and spanned both the acute and convalescent phases of COVID-19. HLA class I and class II types, where available, came from metadata supplied by the sample provider rather than from assay-based typing. The dataset comprised deeply sampled blood TCRbeta repertoires from subjects exposed to, actively infected with, or recovered from COVID-19. The prospective study material was composed of cDNA or gDNA derived from T cells, B-cell-depleted T cells, or PBMCs. Samples came from the ongoing ImmuneRACE study (first 160 participants) plus 1,254 subjects from 6 global collaborators. The sample metadata nearly always contained a de-identified subject ID, COVID-19 status, age in years and sex. The repertoires were released in a freely available public database intended as a resource for research on the immune response to SARS-CoV-2.

Participants in the prospective study were enrolled through a virtual design, were aged roughly 18 to 100 years, and lived in 24 United States geographic areas. In the prospective study, participants were assigned to cohorts based on the clinical history participants reported in a screening survey and a study questionnaire. In the prospective study, whole blood, serum and a nasopharyngeal or oropharyngeal swab were collected from each participant by mobile phlebotomists. Prospective study participants could optionally give additional blood draws and questionnaires over an approximately 2-month period. Prospective study blood samples were shipped either frozen or at room temperature before DNA extraction. As to this clone: Its antigen remains unidentified. No much larger clonotype is one base removed from it; base qualities were not supplied.

TCRbeta CDR3 regions were amplified from genomic DNA using the immunoSEQ Assay, a bias-controlled multiplex PCR. The published analysis was carried out like this. The number of nucleated cells in each sample was estimated by amplification of reference gene primers within the assay. To quantify the absolute abundance of each unique TCRbeta CDR3 rearrangement, sequence reads were collapsed and filtered. For each sample, productive Simpson clonality was calculated as the square root of Simpson's diversity index across productive rearrangements. What TCRdb holds here is the immuneACCESS table cut down to in-frame rearrangements. Part of the clones is not present; checked against another copy, under half of the missing clones reflect an unresolved V gene, and the others are unexplained. V, J and clone size were drawn from that table, and D and trimming were deduced from the DNA. Counted in this sample were some 270,000 clones; over 75% of them appeared once. About 9.3% of the sample goes to the ten largest clones.

On the study overall, not on this receptor specifically: How much clinical and demographic metadata was included differed by source and by participant, and the metadata was provided uncurated.

V is shortened by 1 base, J by 10 bases, and the region joining them spans 11 bases. The CDR3 starts with the cysteine, ends with the phenylalanine, and has 14 residues. Of the read, only the CDR3 DNA is kept; its 42 bases are in frame from base 1. CDR1 MNHEY and CDR2 SVGAGI are derived from the germline V gene. The chain is assembled from TRBV6-5 and TRBJ1-6; the D gene is possibly TRBD1, with 6 bases matching. Sequenced: PBMCs or T cells enriched from blood (not recorded which). The sequence derives from a woman aged 45-65 years with acute COVID-19. The nucleotide sequence is given as TGTGCCAGCAGTTACTACAGGGAAAGCTCACCCCTCCACTTT. Its protein product is CASSYYRESSPLHF.